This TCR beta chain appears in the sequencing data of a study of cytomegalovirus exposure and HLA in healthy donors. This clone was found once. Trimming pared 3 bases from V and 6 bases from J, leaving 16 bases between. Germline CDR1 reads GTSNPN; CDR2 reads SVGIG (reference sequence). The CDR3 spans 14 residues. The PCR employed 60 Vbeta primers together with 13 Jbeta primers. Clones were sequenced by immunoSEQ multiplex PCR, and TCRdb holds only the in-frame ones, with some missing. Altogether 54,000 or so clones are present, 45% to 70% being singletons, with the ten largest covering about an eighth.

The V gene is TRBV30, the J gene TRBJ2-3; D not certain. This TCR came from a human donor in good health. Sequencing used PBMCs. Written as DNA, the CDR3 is TGTGCCTGGAGAGCCACCTACCAAGCGGATACGCAGTATTTT. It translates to CAWRATYQADTQYF.